This T cell receptor (beta chain) was identified in a study of CD8+ T cells in alopecia areata. The study, taken as a whole, reports: Especially in alopecia totalis/universalis, lesional scalp showed greater clonality than normal scalp did.

Trimming shortened V by 3 bases and J by 1 base, and 12 bases separated the two germline ends. Germline CDR1 is GTSNPN and CDR2 is SVGIG (reference sequence). The CDR3 length is 14 residues. RNA was isolated and reverse transcribed to cDNA, the sequencing template. Using immunoSEQ multiplex PCR, the repertoire was profiled, and TCRdb retains in-frame clones only, with some absent. The sample includes 150,000 or so clones, around 47% of them seen just once. Comment on this clone: The antigen remains unidentified.

The V and J genes are TRBV30 and TRBJ1-1; D might be TRBD1 (5 bases). The TCR comes from a human donor with alopecia areata. The sample was CD4+ T cells sorted from blood. The CDR3 is CAWRRRRGNTEAFF. Here the CDR3 DNA reads TGTGCCTGGAGGAGGAGAAGGGGGAACACTGAAGCTTTCTTT.